This paragraph covers one T cell receptor (beta chain) sequence. Its antigen is currently not known. There are no base qualities to consult, and no much larger clone falls within one base. The CDR3 sequence holds 16 residues, the cysteine and phenylalanine included. Only the CDR3 DNA is retained, 48 bases long and in frame from the first base. Reading the germline V gene gives CDR1 MNHNS and CDR2 SASEGT. The V end loses 1 base and the J end loses 1 base, and a stretch of 10 bases separates them. The data derive from a study of blood T cell repertoires in COVID-19 (dated by TCRdb to the early 2020s). In terms of the full investigation: Collaborator samples came from the United States, Italy and Spain and covered acute and convalescent phases of COVID-19. HLA class I and class II types, where available, came from metadata supplied by the sample provider rather than from assay-based typing. A freely available public database, intended as a resource for researchers studying the immune response to SARS-CoV-2, is where the repertoires were released. The prospective study material was composed of cDNA or gDNA derived from T cells, B-cell-depleted T cells, or PBMCs. Deeply sampled blood TCRbeta repertoires from subjects exposed to, actively infected with, or recovered from COVID-19 were included in the dataset. A de-identified subject ID, COVID-19 status, age in years and sex were almost always included in the sample metadata. The samples were drawn from the first 160 participants of the ongoing ImmuneRACE study and from 950 to 1,500 subjects provided by 6 global collaborators. Here is what the overall study found, with its caveats: The quantity of clinical and demographic metadata differed by source and by participant and was supplied without curation.

Each collaborating institution followed its own protocols to collect whole blood in K2EDTA tubes. Collaborator samples were shipped for TCRbeta analysis as frozen whole blood, isolated PBMCs, or DNA extracted from either sample type. TCRbeta CDR3 regions were amplified from genomic DNA using the immunoSEQ Assay, a bias-controlled multiplex PCR. In the original analysis: Within the assay, amplification of reference gene primers was used to estimate how many nucleated cells each sample contained. To quantify the absolute abundance of each unique TCRbeta CDR3 rearrangement, sequence reads were collapsed and filtered. For each sample, productive Simpson clonality was calculated as the square root of Simpson's diversity index over productive rearrangements. The table was pulled from immuneACCESS by TCRdb, which kept in-frame rearrangements only. Such tables lose some clones; where checked, under half of the loss comes from unresolved V genes, and the rest has no known cause. The DNA was the basis for D and trimming; V, J and clone size are from that table. A total of over 30,000 clones appear in this sample, 85% to 90% of them only once. The leading ten clones occupy around 57% of the sample.

The V and J genes are TRBV6-1 and TRBJ2-2, with the D gene too uncertain to name. Sample: peripheral blood. This receptor was obtained from a man in his 70s with acute or convalescent COVID-19. CDR3 loop: CASSEGPLWNTGELFF. The nucleotide sequence is given as TGTGCCAGCAGTGAAGGGCCTTTATGGAACACCGGGGAGCTGTTTTTT.